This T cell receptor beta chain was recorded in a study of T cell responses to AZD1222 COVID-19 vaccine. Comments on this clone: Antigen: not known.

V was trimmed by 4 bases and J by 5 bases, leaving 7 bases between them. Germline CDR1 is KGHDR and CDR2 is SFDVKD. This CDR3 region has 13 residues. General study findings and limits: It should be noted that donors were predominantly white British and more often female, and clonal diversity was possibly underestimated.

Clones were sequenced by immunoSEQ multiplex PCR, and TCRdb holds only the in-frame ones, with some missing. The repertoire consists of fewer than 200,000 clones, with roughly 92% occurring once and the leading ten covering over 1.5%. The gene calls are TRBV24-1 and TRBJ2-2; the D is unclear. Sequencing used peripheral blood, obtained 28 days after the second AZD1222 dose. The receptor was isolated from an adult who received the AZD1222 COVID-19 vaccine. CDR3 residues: CATSDAGTGELFF. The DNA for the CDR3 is TGTGCCACCAGTGACGCTGGAACCGGGGAGCTGTTTTTT.